This T cell receptor beta chain was sequenced during a study of shared clonotypes between healthy human individuals (dated by TCRdb to 2018 to 2021). About the study as a whole: The cohort comprised two women and a few men aged 18 to 49 years. For each donor, CD4 naive and CD4 memory were each given three plates, CD8 naive was given two plates, and CD8 memory was given one plate. To increase sequencing depth and limit assay-specific biases, different laboratories used diverse techniques to prepare libraries and sequence TCR repertoires. Each donor's leukapheresis produced roughly between roughly 0.85 and 9 billion PBMCs. To estimate repertoire size and how much clonotype sharing occurs between individuals, the study deeply sequenced the blood TCR repertoires of several healthy adults.

The donors were healthy, HIV-negative adults with no recently reported acute infections or vaccinations. All donors were Caucasian adults living in Nashville, Tennessee, USA. Magnetic negative selection was used to enrich CD4+ T cells, after which naive cells were positively selected on CD45RA and the negative fraction became the memory subset. After blood collection by leukapheresis, PBMCs were isolated using Ficoll-Histopaque density gradient centrifugation and then cryopreserved in the vapor phase of liquid nitrogen. Analytical flow cytometry was used to check the purity and quantity of each magnetically sorted T cell population. Each sorted fraction had its genomic DNA isolated and then quantified by UV absorbance on a Nanodrop 2000c. Using the deep immunoSEQ assay, multiplex PCR amplified TCR CDR3 regions from genomic DNA. For each cell subset, the extracted genomic DNA was distributed evenly across all wells of several immunoSEQ 96-well plates, and each plate served as one replicate. For sorted subsets, around 200 ng genomic DNA, equal to tens of thousands of T cell genomes, was loaded into each replicate PCR. Purified libraries were measured with a Qubit 3.0 fluorometer, size-checked on a Bioanalyzer 2100, and measured again with the KAPA Library Quantification kit. Every immunoSEQ 96-well plate was sequenced on a separate single-read 150-cycle Illumina NextSeq 550 flow cell. As for the authors' bioinformatics: The immunoSEQ output contained only junctional sequences without quality scores, so filtering could not match that applied to full-length reads. Sequences were annotated with PyIR, a Python wrapper for IgBLAST v1.9, using IMGT germline references to assign V/J genes and CDR3. Reads were removed for weak V/J assignments (E-value above 1e-6), missing CDR3, stop codons, out-of-frame junctions, or ambiguous translated residues. V3J clonotypes were defined by identical inferred V gene, J gene, and CDR3 amino acid sequence. The percentage overlap between two repertoires was calculated by dividing the number of shared unique clonotypes by the size of the smaller repertoire. RTK rarefaction, the Chao1 estimator, and Recon v2.1 estimates of unobserved clonotypes were used to assess repertoire richness. Generation probabilities for all TCRbeta clonotypes obtained by the gDNA method from several donors were computed using OLGA. In its TCRdb copy, this immuneACCESS table keeps in-frame sequences only and misses some clones. Where compared with another copy, unresolved V genes explain less than half of these, and the others have no known cause. For V, J and clone size, that table is used; D and trimming come from the DNA. In this sample the table shows 1.4 million to 1.5 million clones, around 95% of which occur a single time. The ten largest clones add up to approximately 1.1% of the sample.

As regards this clone: Its antigen has not been determined. Per-base quality was not reported, and no clone a single base away is much larger than it.

Including cysteine and phenylalanine, the CDR3 has 18 amino acids. Just CDR3 DNA is preserved here, 54 bases in frame from base 1. The germline V gene (reference sequence) gives CDR1 as MNHEY and CDR2 as SMNVEV. Germline trimming: 1 base from V, 0 bases from J; junction bases outside gene matches: 6. The study at large found these results: Compared with non-shared clonotypes, the clonotypes found in all four sorted-subset donors had higher generation probabilities. Incomplete sequencing was indicated by rarefaction of sorted-subset datasets, despite the large sequencing depth. The small number of donors limited the genetic and exposure-history diversity represented. Only blood was sampled, and tissue TCR repertoires likely differ from those in blood. Across a few donors, about 5% of naive CD4, more than 3% of naive CD8, roughly 2.2% of memory CD4, and 0.4% to 0.45% of memory CD8 clonotypes were shared. Larger estimated clonotype richness was generally found for naive subsets than for memory subsets. Based on pairwise subsampling, the degree of clonotype sharing among donors was expected to be affected by sequencing depth.

This sequence uses TRBV27 and TRBJ2-2; 9 central bases correspond to TRBD2. The sequencing input was naive CD4+ T cells sorted from blood. The intended sense of this specimen's cell subset or site label: CD45RA+ positively selected. This clonotype was obtained from a man younger than 40 in good health. The CDR3 loop reads CASSLLAGGLPNTGELFF. In nucleotides, the sequence is TGTGCCAGCAGTTTATTGGCGGGAGGGCTCCCGAACACCGGGGAGCTGTTTTTT.